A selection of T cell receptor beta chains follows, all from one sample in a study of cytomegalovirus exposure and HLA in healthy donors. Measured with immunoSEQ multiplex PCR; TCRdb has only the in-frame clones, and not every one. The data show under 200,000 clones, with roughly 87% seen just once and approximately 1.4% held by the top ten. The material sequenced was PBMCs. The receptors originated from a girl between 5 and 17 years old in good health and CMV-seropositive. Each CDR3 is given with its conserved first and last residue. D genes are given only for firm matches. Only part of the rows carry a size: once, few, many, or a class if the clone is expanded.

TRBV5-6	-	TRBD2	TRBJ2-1	TGTGCCAGCAGCTCCGATACTAGCGGGAGACTCAATGAGCAGTTCTTC	CASSSDTSGRLNEQFF
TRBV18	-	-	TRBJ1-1	TGTGCCAGCTCAGTCCGGGTCTCCATGAACACTGAAGCTTTCTTT	CASSVRVSMNTEAFF
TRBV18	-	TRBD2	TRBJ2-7	TGTGCCAGCTCACCATACCAGCGGGAGTACCACGAGCAGTACTTC	CASSPYQREYHEQYF
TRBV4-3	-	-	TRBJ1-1	TGCGCCAGCAGCCAATCACCGGGACAACCCTTAGAAGCTTTCTTT	CASSQSPGQPLEAFF
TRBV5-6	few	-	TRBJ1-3	TGTGCCAGCAGCTGGGCTATGATCGGAAACACCATATATTTT	CASSWAMIGNTIYF
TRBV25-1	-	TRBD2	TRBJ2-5	TGTGCCAGCAGTGAAGAACTGTCTAGCGGACAAGAGACCCAGTACTTC	CASSEELSSGQETQYF
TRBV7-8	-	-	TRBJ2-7	TGTGCCAGCAGCTCTACGAACTACGAGCAGTACTTC	CASSSTNYEQYF
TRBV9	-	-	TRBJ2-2	TGTGCCAGCAGCGAAAGCTTCAGGGAGGCGAGCACCGGGGAGCTGTTTTTT	CASSESFREASTGELFF
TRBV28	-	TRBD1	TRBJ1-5	TGTGCCAGCACCGCTCGACAGGGGGCGAGTCTTTTTCTCATTCAGCCCCAGCATTTT	CASTARQGASLFLIQPQHF
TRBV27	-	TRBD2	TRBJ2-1	TGTGCCAGCAGTTTATATAGCGGGATCAATGAGCAGTTCTTC	CASSLYSGINEQFF
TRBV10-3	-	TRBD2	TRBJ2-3	TGTGCCATCAGGGGACTAGCGGGAGATACGCAGTATTTT	CAIRGLAGDTQYF
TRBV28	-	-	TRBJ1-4	TGTGCCAGCTTTCTCCGAAGTGGGGGCCTGCCTAATGAAAAACTGTTTTTT	CASFLRSGGLPNEKLFF
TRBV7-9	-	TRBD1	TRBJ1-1	TGTGCCAGCAGGACTCCCATCCGGGACAGGGTAGTTGAAGCTTTCTTT	CASRTPIRDRVVEAFF
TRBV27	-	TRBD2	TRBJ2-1	TGTGCCAGCAGTAGACTAGCGGGGAGCTCCTACAATGAGCAGTTCTTC	CASSRLAGSSYNEQFF
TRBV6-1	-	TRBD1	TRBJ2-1	TGTGCCAGCACCCGGACAGGGTCGAGGGAGCAGTTCTTC	CASTRTGSREQFF
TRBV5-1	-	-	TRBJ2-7	TGCGCCAGCAGCTTGGGTCGGGAAGACTACGAGCAGTACTTC	CASSLGREDYEQYF
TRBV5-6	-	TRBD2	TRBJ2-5	TGTGCCAGCAGCTTGGAAGCGGGGGGCCCGGAGACCCAGTACTTC	CASSLEAGGPETQYF
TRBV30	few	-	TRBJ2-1	TGTGCCTGGAGTAAGGCTGGGGGGACGGCTTGGGATGAGCAGTTCTTC	CAWSKAGGTAWDEQFF
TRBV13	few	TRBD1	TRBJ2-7	TGTGCCAGCAGCTCCCGGACAGGGGCCTGGCGAACCTGGGGCGAGCAGTACTTC	CASSSRTGAWRTWGEQYF
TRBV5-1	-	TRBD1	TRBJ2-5	TGCGCCAGCAGCTTGGCCGGGACAGAAGAGACCCAGTACTTC	CASSLAGTEETQYF
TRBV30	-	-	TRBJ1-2	TGTGCCTGGAGGGCCGGGAGCTATGGCTACACCTTC	CAWRAGSYGYTF
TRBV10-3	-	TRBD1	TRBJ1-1	TGTGCCATCAGACCGGACAGGGACACTGAAGCTTTCTTT	CAIRPDRDTEAFF
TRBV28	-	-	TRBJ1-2	TGTGCCAGCGGAAACCCGCGGGGGCAACCGGACTATGGCTACACCTTC	CASGNPRGQPDYGYTF
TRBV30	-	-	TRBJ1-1	TGTGCCTGGATCCCCGATGTAGCGAACACTGAAGCTTTCTTT	CAWIPDVANTEAFF
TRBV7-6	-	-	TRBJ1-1	TGTGCCAGCAGCTTAACAGGGTGGCTAAGAGAGGGCACTGAAGCTTTCTTT	CASSLTGWLREGTEAFF
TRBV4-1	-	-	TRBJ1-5	TGCGCCAGCAGCCAAGATTTAGAAGAGGCCCAGCATTTT	CASSQDLEEAQHF
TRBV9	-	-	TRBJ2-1	TGTGCCAGCAGCGTCCGGGACTGGCTTTACAATGAGCAGTTCTTC	CASSVRDWLYNEQFF
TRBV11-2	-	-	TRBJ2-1	TGTGCCAGCAGCCTGTCTAGTGAGCAGTTCTTC	CASSLSSEQFF
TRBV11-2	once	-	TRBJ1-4	TGTGCCAGCAGCTTAGTTCGGGGAGACGAAAAACTGTTTTTT	CASSLVRGDEKLFF
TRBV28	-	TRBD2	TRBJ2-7	TGTGCCAGCAGTTTGGGGGGGAGCAATTGGTCCTACGAGCAGTACTTC	CASSLGGSNWSYEQYF
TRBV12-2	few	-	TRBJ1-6	TGTGCAAGTCGCTTAAAAGGGGGGCCTACAGGGGCCAACTATAATTCACCCCTCCACTTT	CASRLKGGPTGANYNSPLHF
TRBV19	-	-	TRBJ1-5	TGTGCCAGTAGTATAGGGGGGGTGGCGGAAGAGCCCCAGCATTTT	CASSIGGVAEEPQHF
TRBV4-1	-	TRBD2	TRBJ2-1	TGCGCCAGCAGCCAAGATCATAGTTTGCTAGCGGGGGACAATGAGCAGTTCTTC	CASSQDHSLLAGDNEQFF
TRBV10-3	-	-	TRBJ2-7	TGTGCCATCAGTGTAGCTATCTACGAGCAGTACTTC	CAISVAIYEQYF
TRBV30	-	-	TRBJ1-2	TGTGCCTGGAGGATATGGGGGGGCGCTTGGTATGGCTACACCTTC	CAWRIWGGAWYGYTF
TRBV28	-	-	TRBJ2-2	TGTGCCGGCAGGGGCGCCTACACCGGGGAGCTGTTTTTT	CAGRGAYTGELFF
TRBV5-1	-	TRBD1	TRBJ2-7	TGCGCCAGCAGTGGAGGACAGGCCTACGAGCAGTACTTC	CASSGGQAYEQYF
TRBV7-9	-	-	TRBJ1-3	TGTGCCAGCAGCAAACAGAGCTCTGGAAACACCATATATTTT	CASSKQSSGNTIYF
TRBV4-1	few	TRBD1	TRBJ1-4	TGCGCCAGCAGCCAAGATATATCAGGGACAGGGGAGGATGAAAAACTGTTTTTT	CASSQDISGTGEDEKLFF
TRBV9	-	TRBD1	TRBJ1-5	TGTGCCAGCAGCGGCCGGGACAGAAATCAGCCCCAGCATTTT	CASSGRDRNQPQHF
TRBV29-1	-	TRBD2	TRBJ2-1	TGCAGCGTTGAAGATCGGGCTAGCGGGGCCTACAATGAGCAGTTCTTC	CSVEDRASGAYNEQFF
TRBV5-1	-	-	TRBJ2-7	TGCGCCAGCAGCTTGGGAGTGGGGAGCTCCTACGAGCAGTACTTC	CASSLGVGSSYEQYF
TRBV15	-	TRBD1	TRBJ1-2	TGTGCCACCGGATCCGGGGACAGGGTTTTTTATGGCTACACCTTC	CATGSGDRVFYGYTF
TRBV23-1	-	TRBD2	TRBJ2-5	TGCGCCAGCAGTCGAGCAATTCCGGGACTAGCGGACCAAGAGACCCAGTACTTC	CASSRAIPGLADQETQYF
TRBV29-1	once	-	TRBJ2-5	TGCAGCGTTGACCATCCGACCTTGATAGGTGCGGCTAACCCCATCCAAGAGACCCAGTACTTC	CSVDHPTLIGAANPIQETQYF
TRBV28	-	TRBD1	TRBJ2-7	TGTGCCAGCAGTTATGGGACAGATGTGTCCTACGAGCAGTACTTC	CASSYGTDVSYEQYF
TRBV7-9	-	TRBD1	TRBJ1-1	TGTGCCAGCAGCACTGGACAGGGCTTGAACACTGAAGCTTTCTTT	CASSTGQGLNTEAFF
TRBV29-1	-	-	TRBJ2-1	TGCAGCGTTGAACTAGGGGACAAGACCTCCTACAATGAGCAGTTCTTC	CSVELGDKTSYNEQFF
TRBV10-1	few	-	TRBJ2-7	TGCGCCAGCAGTGAGGCCGGACAGCCCTACGAGCAGTACTTC	CASSEAGQPYEQYF
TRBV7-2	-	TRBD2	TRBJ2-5	TGTGCCAGCAGCAGGAAGGTGCTAGCGGCAACCCAGTACTTC	CASSRKVLAATQYF
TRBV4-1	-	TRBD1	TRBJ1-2	TGCGCCAGCAGCCAAGGCCCCCCGGGACAGGGGCGGAAGAGACTAGATGGCTACACCTTC	CASSQGPPGQGRKRLDGYTF
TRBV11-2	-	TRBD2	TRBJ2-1	TGTGCCAGCAGCCAAAGTCGGGAGGGCCGGAATGAGCAGTTCTTC	CASSQSREGRNEQFF
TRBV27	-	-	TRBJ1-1	TGTGCCAGCAGTACAGGGCGGCAGAACACTGAAGCTTTCTTT	CASSTGRQNTEAFF
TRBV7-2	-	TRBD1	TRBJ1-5	TGTGCCAGCAGCCCACAGGGGGCTGAACAGCCCCAGCATTTT	CASSPQGAEQPQHF
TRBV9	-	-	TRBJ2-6	TGTGCCAGCAGCGTAGCAGGACAGTTAAACTCTGGGGCCAACGTCCTGACTTTC	CASSVAGQLNSGANVLTF
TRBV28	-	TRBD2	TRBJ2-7	TGTGCCAGCAGTTTGCGGGAGGGCTCTTCCACCTACGAGCAGTACTTC	CASSLREGSSTYEQYF
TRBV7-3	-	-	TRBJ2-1	TGTGCCAGCAGCTTAACATCAGGAGCGGGCGACAATGAGCAGTTCTTC	CASSLTSGAGDNEQFF